A selection of T cell receptor beta chains follows, all from one sample in a study of blood T cell repertoires in COVID-19. Sequenced by immunoSEQ multiplex PCR; TCRdb stores in-frame clones only, minus some. The data hold some 120,000 clones, with around 78% observed a single time. The sequenced sample consisted of peripheral blood. These receptors were taken from a human donor in a cohort sampled during active COVID-19. Each CDR3 is given with its conserved first and last residue.

TRBJ2-7	TRBV13	17	CASSLGLGGTPAYEQYF
TRBJ2-7	TRBV5-4	15	CASSLGWQGEDEQYF
TRBJ1-2	TRBV6-5	15	CASSVRDRAAYGYTF
TRBJ1-1	TRBV6-5	15	CASSSGDRGQPEAFF
TRBJ1-6	TRBV10-3	14	CAISADIAGSPLHF
TRBJ2-7	TRBV3-1/TRBV3-2	14	CASSFGTGAYEQYF
TRBJ1-2	TRBV6-5	13	CASSWDRYYGYTF
TRBJ2-7	TRBV10-1	14	CASSESAAGARQYF
TRBJ1-2	TRBV6-5	12	CASSRERDGYTF
TRBJ2-7	TRBV19	13	CASSINGAYEQYF
TRBJ1-1	TRBV19	15	CASSPIGLRDTEAFF
TRBJ2-3	TRBV2	14	CASIGGLAADTQYF
TRBJ2-6	TRBV10-3	17	CAIGSSGGVSGANVLTF
TRBJ1-5	TRBV27	14	CASADRGSNQPQHF
TRBJ2-7	TRBV7-9	15	CASSLGRGNAYEQYF
TRBJ2-5	TRBV4-2	15	CASSQGGGAQETQYF
TRBJ1-1	TRBV7-9	18	CASSQLGRQGAPNTEAFF
TRBJ1-4	TRBV30	12	CAWGGEVEKLFF
TRBJ2-3	TRBV6-2/TRBV6-3	16	CASTPSAGGLTDTQYF
TRBJ2-3	TRBV5-1	14	CASSSGSITDTQYF
TRBJ1-1	TRBV19	13	CASSIGLADEAFF
TRBJ1-2	TRBV9	14	CASSSLGVFYGYTF
TRBJ1-1	TRBV5-8	14	CASSSPGSRQLAFF
TRBJ1-5	TRBV6-6	14	CASSYGGAEQPQHF
TRBJ2-7	TRBV5-6	16	CASSQAGQGLPYEQYF
TRBJ2-3	TRBV3-1/TRBV3-2	15	CASSQGAGGQGTQYF
TRBJ2-6	TRBV28	15	CASSDGGSGANVLTF
TRBJ2-3	TRBV10-1	16	CASSGGTSGVADTQYF
TRBJ1-1	TRBV12-5	15	CASGLVRGADTEAFF
TRBJ1-2	TRBV6-6	13	CASSYGGDYGYTF
TRBJ1-2	TRBV28	14	CASSRGTGDRGYTF
TRBJ2-5	TRBV2	16	CASSDPSGGDQETQYF
TRBJ1-1	TRBV9	12	CASGGGGTEAFF
TRBJ1-2	TRBV5-6	15	CASSRGQGVGYGYTF
TRBJ1-1	TRBV4-1	15	CASSQEGGLNTEAFF
TRBJ2-2	TRBV14	16	CASSQFDRDRNGELFF
TRBJ2-1	TRBV2	12	CATRDRVFEQFF
TRBJ1-1	TRBV6-2/TRBV6-3	13	CASSGLMNTEAFF
TRBJ2-7	TRBV28	16	CASSSRTGGHIYEQYF
TRBJ2-1	TRBV2	15	CASSVRSSRNNEQFF
TRBJ1-5	TRBV5-6	14	CASSLTGGVQPQHF
TRBJ2-7	TRBV20-1	11	CSAKQPYEQYF
TRBJ2-5	TRBV6-5	14	CASSYSGQQETQYF
TRBJ2-2	TRBV2	14	CASRTGLNTGELFF
TRBJ1-1	TRBV6-5	13	CAAQQDMNTEAFF
TRBJ2-3	TRBV20-1	12	CSASDSPDTQYF
TRBJ1-2	TRBV18	15	CASSPIRDWNYGYTF
TRBJ1-4	TRBV5-1	14	CASSGTGGVEKLFF
TRBJ2-1	TRBV7-9	16	CASSPYSGTGANEQFF
TRBJ2-1	TRBV3-1/TRBV3-2	16	CASSQDWSRRDDEQFF
TRBJ1-4	TRBV19	14	CASSPGGAGEKLFF
TRBJ2-1	TRBV30	12	CAWSGLAAEQFF
TRBJ1-1	TRBV3-1/TRBV3-2	16	CASSRPGQVGGTEAFF